This T cell receptor beta chain was recovered during a study of blood T cell repertoires in COVID-19. Study-level information: Acute and convalescent COVID-19 specimens originated in the United States, Italy and Spain. The analysed material was cDNA or gDNA that came from T cells, B-cell-depleted T cells, or PBMCs.

In the authors' workflow: Nucleated cell counts were estimated from reference gene primer amplification. Clones were read by immunoSEQ multiplex PCR, and TCRdb kept only the in-frame ones, dropping some. V and J calls and clone size are as listed in that table; D and trimming were resolved from the DNA. The top ten clones hold less than 20% of a sample with 200,000 to 250,000 clones, around four fifths of them seen once. This CDR3 region has 15 residues. Trimming took 7 bases from V and 7 from J, leaving 20 bases between them. CDR1 and CDR2 (germline): SEHNR, FQNEAQ (reference sequence). The sequence was obtained from a man between 25 and 39 years old with active or convalescent COVID-19. Sequenced input: peripheral blood. The rearrangement joins TRBV7-9 to TRBJ2-1; weak D call: TRBD2 (6 bases). The CDR3 region has the DNA TGTGCCAGCACCGGGACTCTGAGCGGCCTTAATGAGCAGTTCTTC. This codes for CASTGTLSGLNEQFF.